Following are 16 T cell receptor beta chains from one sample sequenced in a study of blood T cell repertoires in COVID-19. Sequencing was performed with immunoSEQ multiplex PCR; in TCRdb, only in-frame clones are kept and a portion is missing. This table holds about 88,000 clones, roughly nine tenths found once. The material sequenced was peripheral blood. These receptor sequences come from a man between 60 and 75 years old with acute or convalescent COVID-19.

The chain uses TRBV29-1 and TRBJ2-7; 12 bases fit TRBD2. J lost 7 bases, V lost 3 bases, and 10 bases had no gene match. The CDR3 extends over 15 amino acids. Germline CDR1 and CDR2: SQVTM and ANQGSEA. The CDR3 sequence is CSVETRLAGAGEQYF. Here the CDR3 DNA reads TGCAGCGTTGAGACCCGACTAGCGGGAGCTGGGGAGCAGTACTTC.

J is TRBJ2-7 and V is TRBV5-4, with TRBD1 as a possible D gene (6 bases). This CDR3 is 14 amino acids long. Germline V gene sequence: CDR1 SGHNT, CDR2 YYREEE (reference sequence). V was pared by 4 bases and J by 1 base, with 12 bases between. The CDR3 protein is CASSLRDKSYEQYF. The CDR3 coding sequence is TGTGCCAGCAGCCTACGGGACAAATCCTACGAGCAGTACTTC. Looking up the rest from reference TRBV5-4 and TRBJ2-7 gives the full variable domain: ETGVTQSPTHLIKTRGQQVTLRCSSQSGHNTVSWYQQALGQGPQFIFQYYREEENGRGNFPPRFSGLQFPNYSSELNVNALELDDSALYLCASSLRDKSYEQYFGPGTRLTVT.

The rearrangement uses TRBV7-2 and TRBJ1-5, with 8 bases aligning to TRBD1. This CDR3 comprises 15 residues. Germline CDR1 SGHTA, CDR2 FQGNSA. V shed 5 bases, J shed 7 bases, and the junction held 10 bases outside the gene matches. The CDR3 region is CASSQRTGRGQPQHF. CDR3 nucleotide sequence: TGTGCCAGCAGCCAACGGACAGGGCGGGGCCAGCCCCAGCATTTT.

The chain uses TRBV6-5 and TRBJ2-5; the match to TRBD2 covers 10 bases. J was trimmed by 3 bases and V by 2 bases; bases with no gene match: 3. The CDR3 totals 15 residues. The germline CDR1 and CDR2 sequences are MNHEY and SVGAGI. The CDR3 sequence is CASSYALAGEETQYF. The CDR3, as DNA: TGTGCCAGCAGTTACGCCCTAGCGGGAGAAGAGACCCAGTACTTC.

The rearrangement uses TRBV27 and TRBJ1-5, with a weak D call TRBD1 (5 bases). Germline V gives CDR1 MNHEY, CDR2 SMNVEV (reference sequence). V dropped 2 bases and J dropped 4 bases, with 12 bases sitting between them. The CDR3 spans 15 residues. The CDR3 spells CASSLGGGINQPQHF. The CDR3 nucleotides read TGTGCCAGCAGTTTAGGGGGGGGAATTAATCAGCCCCAGCATTTT.

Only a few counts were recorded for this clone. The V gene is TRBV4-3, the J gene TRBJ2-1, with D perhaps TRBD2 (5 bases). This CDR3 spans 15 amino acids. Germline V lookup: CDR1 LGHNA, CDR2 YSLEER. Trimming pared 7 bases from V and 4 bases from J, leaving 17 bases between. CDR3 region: CASTPTRDSYNEQFF. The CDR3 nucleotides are TGCGCCAGCACACCAACTAGAGATAGTTACAATGAGCAGTTCTTC.

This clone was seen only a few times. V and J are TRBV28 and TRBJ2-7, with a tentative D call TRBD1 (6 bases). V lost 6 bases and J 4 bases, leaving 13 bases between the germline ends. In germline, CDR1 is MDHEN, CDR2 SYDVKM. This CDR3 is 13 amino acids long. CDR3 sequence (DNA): TGTGCCAGCAGGCCAGATGACAGGTACGAGCAGTACTTC. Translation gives CASRPDDRYEQYF. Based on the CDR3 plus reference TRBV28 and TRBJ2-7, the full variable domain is DVKVTQSSRYLVKRTGEKVFLECVQDMDHENMFWYRQDPGLGLRLIYFSYDVKMKEKGDIPEGYSVSREKKERFSLILESASTNQTSMYLCASRPDDRYEQYFGPGTRLTVT.

In nucleotides, the CDR3 is TGTGCCAGCAGCTCTGCCGGGACAGGAGCCTACGAGCAGTACTTC. Residues: CASSSAGTGAYEQYF. The chain joins TRBV5-4 to TRBJ2-7, with TRBD1 identical over 8 bases. The CDR3 consists of 15 residues. Germline CDR1 SGHNT, CDR2 YYREEE (reference sequence). V lost 3 bases, J lost 2 bases, and 7 bases stayed unmatched. The variable domain in full, with the rest retrieved from reference TRBV5-4 and TRBJ2-7, is ETGVTQSPTHLIKTRGQQVTLRCSSQSGHNTVSWYQQALGQGPQFIFQYYREEENGRGNFPPRFSGLQFPNYSSELNVNALELDDSALYLCASSSAGTGAYEQYFGPGTRLTVT.

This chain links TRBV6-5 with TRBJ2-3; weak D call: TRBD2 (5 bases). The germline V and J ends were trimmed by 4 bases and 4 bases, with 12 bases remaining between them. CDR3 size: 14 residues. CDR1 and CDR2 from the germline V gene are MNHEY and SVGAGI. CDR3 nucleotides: TGTGCCAGCAGTTTTACTAGTTCAGCAGATACGCAGTATTTT. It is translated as CASSFTSSADTQYF.

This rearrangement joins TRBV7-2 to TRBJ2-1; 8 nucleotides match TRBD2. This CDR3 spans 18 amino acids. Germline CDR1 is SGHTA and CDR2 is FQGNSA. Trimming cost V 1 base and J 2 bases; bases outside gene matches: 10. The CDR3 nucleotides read TGTGCCAGCAGCTTAGAGGGCCCTTCGGGACTAGCCTACAATGAGCAGTTCTTC. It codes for CASSLEGPSGLAYNEQFF.

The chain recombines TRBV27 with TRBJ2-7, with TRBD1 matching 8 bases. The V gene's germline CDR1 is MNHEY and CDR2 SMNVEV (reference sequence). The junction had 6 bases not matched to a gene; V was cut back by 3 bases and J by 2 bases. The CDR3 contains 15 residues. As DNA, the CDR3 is TGTGCCAGCAGTTTGGACAGGGCGATTCCCTACGAGCAGTACTTC. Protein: CASSLDRAIPYEQYF.

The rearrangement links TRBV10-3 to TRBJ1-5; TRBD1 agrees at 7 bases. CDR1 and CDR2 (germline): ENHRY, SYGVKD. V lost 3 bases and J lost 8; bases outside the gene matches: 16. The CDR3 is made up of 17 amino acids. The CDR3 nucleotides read TGTGCCATCAGTGATTTGGATCGACAGGGAGGATTGGAGCCCCAGCATTTT. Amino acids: CAISDLDRQGGLEPQHF.

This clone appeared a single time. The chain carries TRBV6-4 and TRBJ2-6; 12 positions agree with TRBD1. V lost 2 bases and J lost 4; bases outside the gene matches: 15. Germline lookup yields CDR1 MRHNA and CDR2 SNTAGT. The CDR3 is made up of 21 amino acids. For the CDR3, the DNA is TGTGCCAGCAGTGACGGTTTCCTCCCGGGACAGGGGGCGCGGGGGGCCAACGTCCTGACTTTC. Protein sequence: CASSDGFLPGQGARGANVLTF.

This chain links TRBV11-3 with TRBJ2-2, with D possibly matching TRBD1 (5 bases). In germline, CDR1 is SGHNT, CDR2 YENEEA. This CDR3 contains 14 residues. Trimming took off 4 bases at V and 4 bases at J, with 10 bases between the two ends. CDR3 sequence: CASSSDRVTGELFF. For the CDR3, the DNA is TGTGCCAGCAGCTCTGACAGAGTCACCGGGGAGCTGTTTTTT.

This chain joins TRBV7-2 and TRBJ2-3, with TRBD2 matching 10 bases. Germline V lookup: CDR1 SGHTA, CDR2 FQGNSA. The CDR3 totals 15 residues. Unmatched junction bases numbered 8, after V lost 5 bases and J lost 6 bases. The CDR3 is CASSTEREGRDTQYF. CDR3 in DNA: TGTGCCAGCAGCACAGAGCGGGAGGGCCGGGATACGCAGTATTTT.

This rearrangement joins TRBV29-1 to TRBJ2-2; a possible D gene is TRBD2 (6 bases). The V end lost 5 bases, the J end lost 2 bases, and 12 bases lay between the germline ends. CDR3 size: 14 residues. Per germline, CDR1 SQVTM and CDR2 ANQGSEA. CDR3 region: CSVRGSSNTGELFF. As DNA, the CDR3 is TGCAGCGTTCGGGGGTCTTCTAACACCGGGGAGCTGTTTTTT.